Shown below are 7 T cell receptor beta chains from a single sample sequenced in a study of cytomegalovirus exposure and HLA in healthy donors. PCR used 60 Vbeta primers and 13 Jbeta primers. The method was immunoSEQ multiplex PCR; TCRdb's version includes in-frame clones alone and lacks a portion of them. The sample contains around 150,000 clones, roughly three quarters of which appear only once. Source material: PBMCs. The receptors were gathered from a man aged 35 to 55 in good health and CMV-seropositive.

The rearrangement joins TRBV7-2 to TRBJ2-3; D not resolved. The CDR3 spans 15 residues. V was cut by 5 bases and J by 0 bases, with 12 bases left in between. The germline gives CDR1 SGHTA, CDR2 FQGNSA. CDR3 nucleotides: TGTGCCAGCAGCCCCACCTTAGTGAGCACAGATACGCAGTATTTT. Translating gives CASSPTLVSTDTQYF.

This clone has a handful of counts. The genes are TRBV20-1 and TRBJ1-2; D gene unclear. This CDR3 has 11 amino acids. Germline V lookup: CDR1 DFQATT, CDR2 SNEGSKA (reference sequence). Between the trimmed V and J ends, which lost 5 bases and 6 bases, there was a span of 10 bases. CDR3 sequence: CSAEREDGYTF. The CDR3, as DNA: TGCAGTGCTGAGAGGGAGGATGGCTACACCTTC.

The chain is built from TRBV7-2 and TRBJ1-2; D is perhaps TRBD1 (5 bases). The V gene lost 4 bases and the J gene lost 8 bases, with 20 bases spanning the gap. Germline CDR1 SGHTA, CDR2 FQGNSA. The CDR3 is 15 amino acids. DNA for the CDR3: TGTGCCAGCAGCTCCCAGGGAACCACAATAGGGGGCTACACCTTC. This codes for CASSSQGTTIGGYTF.

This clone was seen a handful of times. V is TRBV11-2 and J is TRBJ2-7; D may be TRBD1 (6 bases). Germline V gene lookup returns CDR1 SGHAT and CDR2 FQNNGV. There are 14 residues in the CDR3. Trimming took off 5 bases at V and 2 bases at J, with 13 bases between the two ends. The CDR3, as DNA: TGTGCCAGCAGCCCGGAACAGGGTCCCTACGAGCAGTACTTC. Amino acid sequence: CASSPEQGPYEQYF.

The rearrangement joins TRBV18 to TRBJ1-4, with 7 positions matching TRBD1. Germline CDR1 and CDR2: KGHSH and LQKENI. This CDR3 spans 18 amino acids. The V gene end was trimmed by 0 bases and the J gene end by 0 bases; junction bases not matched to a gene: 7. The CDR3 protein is CASSPPDRITSTNEKLFF. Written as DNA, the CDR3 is TGTGCCAGCTCACCACCGGACAGGATCACCTCAACTAATGAAAAACTGTTTTTT.

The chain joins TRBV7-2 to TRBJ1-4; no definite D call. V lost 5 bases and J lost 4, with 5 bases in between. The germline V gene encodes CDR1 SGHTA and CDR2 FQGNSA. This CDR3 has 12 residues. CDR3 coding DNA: TGTGCCAGCAGCGACAATAATGAAAAACTGTTTTTT. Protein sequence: CASSDNNEKLFF.

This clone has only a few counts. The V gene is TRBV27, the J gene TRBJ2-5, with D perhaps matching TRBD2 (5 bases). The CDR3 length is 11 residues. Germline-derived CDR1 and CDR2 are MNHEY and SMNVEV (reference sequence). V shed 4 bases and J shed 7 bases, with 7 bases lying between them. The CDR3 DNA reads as TGTGCCAGCAGTTATCGGGGGACCCAGTACTTC. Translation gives CASSYRGTQYF.